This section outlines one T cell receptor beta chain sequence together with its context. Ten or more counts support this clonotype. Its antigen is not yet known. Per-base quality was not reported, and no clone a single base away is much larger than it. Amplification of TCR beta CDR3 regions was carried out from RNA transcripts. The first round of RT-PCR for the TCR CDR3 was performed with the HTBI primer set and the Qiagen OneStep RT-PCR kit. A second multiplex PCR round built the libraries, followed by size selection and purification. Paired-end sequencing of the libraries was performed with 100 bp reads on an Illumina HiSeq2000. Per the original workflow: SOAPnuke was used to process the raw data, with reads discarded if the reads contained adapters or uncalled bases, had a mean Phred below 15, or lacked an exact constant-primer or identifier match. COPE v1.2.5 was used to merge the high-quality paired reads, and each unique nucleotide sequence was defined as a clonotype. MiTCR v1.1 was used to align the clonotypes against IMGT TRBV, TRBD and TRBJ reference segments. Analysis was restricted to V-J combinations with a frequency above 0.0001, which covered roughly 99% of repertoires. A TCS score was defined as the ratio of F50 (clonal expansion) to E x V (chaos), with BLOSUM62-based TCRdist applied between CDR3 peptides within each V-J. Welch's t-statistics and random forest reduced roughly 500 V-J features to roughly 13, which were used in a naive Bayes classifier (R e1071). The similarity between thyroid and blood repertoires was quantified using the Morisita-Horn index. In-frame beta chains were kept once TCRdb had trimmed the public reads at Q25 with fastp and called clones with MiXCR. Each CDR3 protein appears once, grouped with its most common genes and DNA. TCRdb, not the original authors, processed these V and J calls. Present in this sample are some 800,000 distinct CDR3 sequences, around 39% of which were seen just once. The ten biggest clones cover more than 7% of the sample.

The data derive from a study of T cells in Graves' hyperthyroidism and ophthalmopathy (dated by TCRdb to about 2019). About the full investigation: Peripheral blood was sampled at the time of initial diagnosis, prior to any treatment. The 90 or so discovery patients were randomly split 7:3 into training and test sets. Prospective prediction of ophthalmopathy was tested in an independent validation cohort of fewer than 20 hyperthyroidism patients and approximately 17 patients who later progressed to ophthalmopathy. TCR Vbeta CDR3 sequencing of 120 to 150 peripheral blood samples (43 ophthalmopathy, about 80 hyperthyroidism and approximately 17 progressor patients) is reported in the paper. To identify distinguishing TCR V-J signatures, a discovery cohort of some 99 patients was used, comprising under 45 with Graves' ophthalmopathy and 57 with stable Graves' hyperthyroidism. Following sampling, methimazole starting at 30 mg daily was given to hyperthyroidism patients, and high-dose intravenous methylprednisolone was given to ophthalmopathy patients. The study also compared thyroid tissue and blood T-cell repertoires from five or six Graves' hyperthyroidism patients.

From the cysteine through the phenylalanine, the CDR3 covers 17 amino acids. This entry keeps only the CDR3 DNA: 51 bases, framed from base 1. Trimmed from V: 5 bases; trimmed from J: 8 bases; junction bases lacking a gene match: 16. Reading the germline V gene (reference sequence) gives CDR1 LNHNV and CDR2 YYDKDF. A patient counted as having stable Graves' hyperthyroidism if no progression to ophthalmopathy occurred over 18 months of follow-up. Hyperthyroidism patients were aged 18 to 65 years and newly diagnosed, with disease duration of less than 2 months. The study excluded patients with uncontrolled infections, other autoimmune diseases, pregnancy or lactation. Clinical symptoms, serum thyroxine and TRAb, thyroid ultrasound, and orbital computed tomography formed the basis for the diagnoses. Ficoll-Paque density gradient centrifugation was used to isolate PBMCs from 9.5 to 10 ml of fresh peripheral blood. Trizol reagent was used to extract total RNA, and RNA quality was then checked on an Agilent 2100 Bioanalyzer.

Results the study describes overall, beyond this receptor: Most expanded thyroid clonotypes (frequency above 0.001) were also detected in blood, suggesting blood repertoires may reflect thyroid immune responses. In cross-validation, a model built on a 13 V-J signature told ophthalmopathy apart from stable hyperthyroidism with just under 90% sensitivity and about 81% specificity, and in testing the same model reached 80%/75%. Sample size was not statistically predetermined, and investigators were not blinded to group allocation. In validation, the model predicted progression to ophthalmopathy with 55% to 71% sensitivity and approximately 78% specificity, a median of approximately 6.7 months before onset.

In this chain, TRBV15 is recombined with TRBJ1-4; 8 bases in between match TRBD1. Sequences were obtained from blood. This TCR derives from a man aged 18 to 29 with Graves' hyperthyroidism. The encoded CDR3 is CATSPPGSRTGNEKLFF. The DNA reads TGTGCCACCAGCCCCCCTGGGTCTAGGACAGGGAACGAAAAACTGTTTTTT.